This T cell receptor (beta chain) derives from a study of shared clonotypes between healthy human individuals. In regard to this clone: As yet, its antigen is unknown.

The data were produced by immunoSEQ multiplex PCR, yet TCRdb's version contains in-frame clones alone and is incomplete. In the table there are about 670,000 clones, about three quarters of which are singletons. Points from the study as a whole: Clonotype sharing among donors was thought likely to change with sequencing depth. Among several donors, about 5% of naive CD4 clonotypes were found in common.

V lost 1 base to trimming and J lost 3 bases; unmatched junction nucleotides: 3. CDR1 KGHSH and CDR2 LQKENI come from the germline V gene. CDR3 length equals 16 residues. Source material: memory CD4+ T cells sorted from blood. Subset: CD45RA-negative fraction. The V gene is TRBV18, the J gene TRBJ2-1, with 10 bases fitting TRBD1. The clonotype originates from a woman aged 30 to 39 in good health. CDR3 DNA: TGTGCCAGCTCACCACAGGGGACAGGGGTCTACAATGAGCAGTTCTTC. Amino acids: CASSPQGTGVYNEQFF.